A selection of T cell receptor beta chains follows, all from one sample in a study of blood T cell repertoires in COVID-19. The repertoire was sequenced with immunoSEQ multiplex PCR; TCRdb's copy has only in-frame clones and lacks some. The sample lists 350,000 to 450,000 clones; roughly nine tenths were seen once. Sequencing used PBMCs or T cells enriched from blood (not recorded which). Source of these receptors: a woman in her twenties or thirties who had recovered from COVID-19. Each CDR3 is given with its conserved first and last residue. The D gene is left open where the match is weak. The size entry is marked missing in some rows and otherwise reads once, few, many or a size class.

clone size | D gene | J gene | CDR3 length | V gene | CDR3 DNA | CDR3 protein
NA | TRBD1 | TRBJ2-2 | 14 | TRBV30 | TGTGCCTGGAAATGGACAGGGGGCCCCGGGGAGCTGTTTTTT | CAWKWTGGPGELFF
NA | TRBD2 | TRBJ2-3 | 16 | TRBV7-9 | TGTGCCAGCTTAAGTACGCGGGGGTGGGACACAGATACGCAGTATTTT | CASLSTRGWDTDTQYF
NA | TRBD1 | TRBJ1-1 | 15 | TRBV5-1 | TGCGCCAGCAGCTCGGACCCGGGACAGTTCACTGAAGCTTTCTTT | CASSSDPGQFTEAFF
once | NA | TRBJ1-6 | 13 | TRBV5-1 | TGCGCCAGCAGCTTGGCAGGATATTCACCCCTCCACTTT | CASSLAGYSPLHF
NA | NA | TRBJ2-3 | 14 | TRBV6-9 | TGTGCCAGCAGTTCCGGGACTCTCACAGATACGCAGTATTTT | CASSSGTLTDTQYF
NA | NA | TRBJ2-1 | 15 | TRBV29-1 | TGCAGCGTAACCGGGACTCCCAGCTCCTACAATGAGCAGTTCTTC | CSVTGTPSSYNEQFF
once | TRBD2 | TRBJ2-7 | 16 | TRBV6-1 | TGTGCCAGCAGTGAATGGGCTAGCGGGGCCTCCTACGAGCAGTACTTC | CASSEWASGASYEQYF
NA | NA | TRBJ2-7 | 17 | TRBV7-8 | TGTGCCAGCAGTTTTGCCCATTCCGGGACTCAATACTACGAGCAGTACTTC | CASSFAHSGTQYYEQYF
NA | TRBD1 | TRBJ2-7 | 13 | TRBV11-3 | TGTGCCAGCAGCTCGGACAGGGGCGGCGAGCAGTACTTC | CASSSDRGGEQYF
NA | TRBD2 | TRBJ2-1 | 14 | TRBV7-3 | TGTGCCAGCAGCTCCGAGCGGGGGGGCCATGAGCAGTTCTTC | CASSSERGGHEQFF
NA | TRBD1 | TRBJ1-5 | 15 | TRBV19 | TGTGCCAGTAGCTTAAAGGGGGCCGTGAATCAGCCCCAGCATTTT | CASSLKGAVNQPQHF
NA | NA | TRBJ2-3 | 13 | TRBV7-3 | TGTGCCAGCAGCTTAAGGCTAGCAGATACGCAGTATTTT | CASSLRLADTQYF
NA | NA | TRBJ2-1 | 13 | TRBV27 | TGTGCCAGCAGTTTAGCGCTAGCGAATGAGCAGTTCTTC | CASSLALANEQFF
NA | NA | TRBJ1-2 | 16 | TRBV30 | TGTGCCTGGAAATCCGCGGGGGGTGGCGCTAACTATGGCTACACCTTC | CAWKSAGGGANYGYTF
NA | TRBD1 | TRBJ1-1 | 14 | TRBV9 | TGTGCCAGCAGCGTAGCCGACAGGGCCGGTGAAGCTTTCTTT | CASSVADRAGEAFF
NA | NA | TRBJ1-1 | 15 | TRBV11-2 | TGTGCCAGCAGCTCTTTAAGTCGGACAGAGAGTGAAGCTTTCTTT | CASSSLSRTESEAFF
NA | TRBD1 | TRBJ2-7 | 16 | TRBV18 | TGTGCCAGCTCCCTAGGACAGGGGATGGCCTCCTACGAGCAGTACTTC | CASSLGQGMASYEQYF
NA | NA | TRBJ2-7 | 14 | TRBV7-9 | TGTGCCAGCAGCTCTAGACAGAACGCCTACGAGCAGTACTTC | CASSSRQNAYEQYF
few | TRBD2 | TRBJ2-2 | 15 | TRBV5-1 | TGCGCCAGCAGCCCAACCGGACTAGAGACCGGGGAGCTGTTTTTT | CASSPTGLETGELFF
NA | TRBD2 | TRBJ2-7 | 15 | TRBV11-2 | TGTGCCAGCAGCTTAGGAGCGGGAGTCATCGACGAGCAGTACTTC | CASSLGAGVIDEQYF
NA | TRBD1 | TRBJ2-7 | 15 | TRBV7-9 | TGTGCCAGCAGAAGAACCGGGACAGGGGCCTACGAGCAGTACTTC | CASRRTGTGAYEQYF
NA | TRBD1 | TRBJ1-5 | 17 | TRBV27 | TGTGCCAGCAGTTTCTACAGGGGGCCAAGAAGCAATCAGCCCCAGCATTTT | CASSFYRGPRSNQPQHF
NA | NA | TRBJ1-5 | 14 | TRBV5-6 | TGTGCCAGCAGCTTGCGGGTTATGAATCAGCCCCAGCATTTT | CASSLRVMNQPQHF
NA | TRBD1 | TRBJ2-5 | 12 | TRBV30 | TGTGCCGGAACAGGGGGCTGGGAGACCCAGTACTTC | CAGTGGWETQYF
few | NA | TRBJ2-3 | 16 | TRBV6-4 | TGTGCCAGCAGTGAAGGAGGCGGGGGCACGACAGATACGCAGTATTTT | CASSEGGGGTTDTQYF
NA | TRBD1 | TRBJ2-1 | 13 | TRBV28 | TGTGCCAGCAGTCAGGGGGCTAGAAATGAGCAGTTCTTC | CASSQGARNEQFF
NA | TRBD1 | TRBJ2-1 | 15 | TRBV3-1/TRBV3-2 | TGTGCCAGCAGCCTGACGGGACAGGCCTACAATGAGCAGTTCTTC | CASSLTGQAYNEQFF
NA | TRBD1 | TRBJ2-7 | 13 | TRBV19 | TGTGCCAGTATGTCCGGACAGGGGTACGAGCAGTACTTC | CASMSGQGYEQYF
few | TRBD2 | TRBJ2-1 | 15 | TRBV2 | TGTGCCAGCAGTGAAAACGGACTAGCGGGCGATGAGCAGTTCTTC | CASSENGLAGDEQFF
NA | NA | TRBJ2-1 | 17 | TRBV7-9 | TGTGCCAGCAGCGACACGAGGGAGGCCCAAACCTACAATGAGCAGTTCTTC | CASSDTREAQTYNEQFF
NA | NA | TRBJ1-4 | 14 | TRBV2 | TGTGCCAGCATGGGGCAGGGGATAGGAGAAAAACTGTTTTTT | CASMGQGIGEKLFF
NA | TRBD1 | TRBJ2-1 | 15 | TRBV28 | TGTGCCAGCAGTTTTTCAGGACAGGGGCGCAATGAGCAGTTCTTC | CASSFSGQGRNEQFF
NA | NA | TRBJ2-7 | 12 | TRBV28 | TGTGCCAGCAGTTTACTCTCCTACGAGCAGTACTTC | CASSLLSYEQYF
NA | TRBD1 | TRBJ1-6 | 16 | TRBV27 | TGTGCCAGCAGTTTATTTCCACAGGGGGCAAATTCACCCCTCCACTTT | CASSLFPQGANSPLHF
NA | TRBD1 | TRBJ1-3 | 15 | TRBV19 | TGTGCCAGTAGTAAAACAGGGGGCGGTGGAAACACCATATATTTT | CASSKTGGGGNTIYF
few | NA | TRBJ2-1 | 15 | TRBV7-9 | TGTGCCAGCAGCTCGCCCGGGAAGCGCTACAATGAGCAGTTCTTC | CASSSPGKRYNEQFF
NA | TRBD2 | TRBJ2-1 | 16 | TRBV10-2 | TGCGCCAGCAGTGAGATAGCGGGAGGGTCCTACAATGAGCAGTTCTTC | CASSEIAGGSYNEQFF
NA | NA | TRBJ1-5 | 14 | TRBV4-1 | TGCGCCAGCAGCCATAGTCAGGGCCTGCAGCCCCAGCATTTT | CASSHSQGLQPQHF
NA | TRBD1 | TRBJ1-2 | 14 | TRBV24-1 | TGTGCCACCAGTGATTCTTCAGGGGGCAGGGGCTACACCTTC | CATSDSSGGRGYTF
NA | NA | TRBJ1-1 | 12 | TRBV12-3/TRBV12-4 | TGTGCCAGCGGGGGACTTAGCACTGAAGCTTTCTTT | CASGGLSTEAFF
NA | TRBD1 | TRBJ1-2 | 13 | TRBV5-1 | TGCGCCAGCAGCTGGACAGGGGAAGGCGGCTACACCTTC | CASSWTGEGGYTF
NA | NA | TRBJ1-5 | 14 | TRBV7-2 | TGTGCCAGCAGCTTACTACCGAACAATCAGCCCCAGCATTTT | CASSLLPNNQPQHF
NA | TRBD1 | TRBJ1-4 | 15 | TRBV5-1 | TGCGCCAGCAGCTTCAGACAGGGACCCGACGAAAAACTGTTTTTT | CASSFRQGPDEKLFF
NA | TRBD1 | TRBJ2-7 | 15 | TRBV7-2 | TGTGCCAGCAGAGCCAGGGGACAGGGAACTTACGAGCAGTACTTC | CASRARGQGTYEQYF
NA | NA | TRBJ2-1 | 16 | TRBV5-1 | TGCGCCAGCAGCTTGGCCCGGTATTTTCCCTACAATGAGCAGTTCTTC | CASSLARYFPYNEQFF
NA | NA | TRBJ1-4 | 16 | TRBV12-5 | TGTGCTAGTGGTTTCACCCCACAGGTGTCTAATGAAAAACTGTTTTTT | CASGFTPQVSNEKLFF
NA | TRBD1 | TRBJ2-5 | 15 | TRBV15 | TGTGCCACCAGCAGAGACCAACAGGGGGGAGAGACCCAGTACTTC | CATSRDQQGGETQYF
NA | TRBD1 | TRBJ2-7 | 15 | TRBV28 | TGTGCCAGCAGTTTATCGGGACAGGTTTACAACGAGCAGTACTTC | CASSLSGQVYNEQYF
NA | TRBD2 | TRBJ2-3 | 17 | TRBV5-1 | TGCGCCAGCAGCTTGACCGGGACTAGCGGGAGAGTAGATACGCAGTATTTT | CASSLTGTSGRVDTQYF
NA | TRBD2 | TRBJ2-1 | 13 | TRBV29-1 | TGCAGCTTCCAGCGGGAGTATAACAATGAGCAGTTCTTC | CSFQREYNNEQFF
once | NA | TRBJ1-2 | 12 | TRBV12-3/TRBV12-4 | TGTGCCAGCAGTTTAGTCGGTTATGGCTACACCTTC | CASSLVGYGYTF
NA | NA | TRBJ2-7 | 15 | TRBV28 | TGTGCCAGCAGTTTAACCGGGAGATCCCGCTACGAGCAGTACTTC | CASSLTGRSRYEQYF
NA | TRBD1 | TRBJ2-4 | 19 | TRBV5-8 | TGTGCCAGCAGCTTCGGACCGGGACAGGGGCTGGGGGCCAAAAACATTCAGTACTTC | CASSFGPGQGLGAKNIQYF
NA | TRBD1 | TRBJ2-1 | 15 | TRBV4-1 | TGCGCCAGCAGCCAAGATCCAGGGGGCTTAGATGAGCAGTTCTTC | CASSQDPGGLDEQFF
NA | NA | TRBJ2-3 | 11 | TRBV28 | TGTGCCAGCCAAGGACAGAATACGCAGTATTTT | CASQGQNTQYF
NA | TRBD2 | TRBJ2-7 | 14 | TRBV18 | TGTGCCAGCTCACCACCGGGACTAGTAGACGAGCAGTACTTC | CASSPPGLVDEQYF
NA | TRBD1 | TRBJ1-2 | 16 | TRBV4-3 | TGCGCCAGCAGCCAAGTGCCGGGACAGGGGGGGTATGGCTACACCTTC | CASSQVPGQGGYGYTF
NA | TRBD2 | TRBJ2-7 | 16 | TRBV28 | TGTGCCAGCAGTTCCCCTCGTGTACTAGCGGTTTTTGAGCAGTACTTC | CASSSPRVLAVFEQYF
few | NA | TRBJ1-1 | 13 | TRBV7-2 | TGTGCCAGCAGCCCCCGCGCGAACACTGAAGCTTTCTTT | CASSPRANTEAFF
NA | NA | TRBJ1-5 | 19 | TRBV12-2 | TGTGCAAGTCGCTTACGGGACAGTCCTTTTCTCTATAGCAATCAGCCCCAGCATTTT | CASRLRDSPFLYSNQPQHF